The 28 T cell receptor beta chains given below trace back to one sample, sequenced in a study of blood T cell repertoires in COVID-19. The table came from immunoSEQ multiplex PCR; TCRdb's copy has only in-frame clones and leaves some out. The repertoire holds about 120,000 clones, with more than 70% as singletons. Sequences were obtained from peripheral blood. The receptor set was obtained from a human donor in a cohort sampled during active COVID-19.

The CDR3 sequence is CASRGTGLETQYF. The CDR3 DNA reads TGTGCCAGCAGAGGGACAGGGCTAGAGACCCAGTACTTC. The chain joins TRBV12-3 or TRBV12-4 to TRBJ2-5; 9 nucleotides line up with TRBD1. This CDR3 spans 13 amino acids. V dropped 6 bases and J dropped 4; count of bases not matched to a gene: 3.

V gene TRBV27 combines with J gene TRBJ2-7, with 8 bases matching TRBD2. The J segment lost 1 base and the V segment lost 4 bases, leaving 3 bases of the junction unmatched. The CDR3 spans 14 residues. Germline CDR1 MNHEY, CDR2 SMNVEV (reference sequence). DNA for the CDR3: TGTGCCAGCAGTTCCCCGGGAGGGTCCTACGAGCAGTACTTC. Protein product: CASSSPGGSYEQYF.

This chain's CDR3 is CAGSGGELNTEAFF. CDR3 coding DNA: TGTGCCGGGTCAGGAGGGGAGTTGAACACTGAAGCTTTCTTT. The chain links TRBV21-1 to TRBJ1-1. TRBV21-1 is shown as a pseudogene. This CDR3 is built from 14 residues.

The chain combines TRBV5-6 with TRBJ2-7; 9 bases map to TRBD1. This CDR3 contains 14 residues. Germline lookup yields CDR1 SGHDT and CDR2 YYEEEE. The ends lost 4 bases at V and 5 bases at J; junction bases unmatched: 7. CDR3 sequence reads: CASSRWDRADEQYF. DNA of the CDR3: TGTGCCAGCAGCCGATGGGACAGGGCCGACGAGCAGTACTTC.

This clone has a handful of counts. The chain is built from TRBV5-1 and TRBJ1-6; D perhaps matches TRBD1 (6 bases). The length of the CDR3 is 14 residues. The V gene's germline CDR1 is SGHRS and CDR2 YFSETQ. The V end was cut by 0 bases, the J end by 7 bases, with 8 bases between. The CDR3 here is CASSLGQVNSPLHF. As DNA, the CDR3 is TGCGCCAGCAGCTTGGGACAGGTCAATTCACCCCTCCACTTT.

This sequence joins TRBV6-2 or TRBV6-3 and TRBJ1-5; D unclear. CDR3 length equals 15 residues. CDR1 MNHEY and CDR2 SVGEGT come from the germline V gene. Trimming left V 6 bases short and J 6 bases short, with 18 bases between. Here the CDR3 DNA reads TGTGCCAGCAGCCCCGTCCGGCACGCGGGTCAGCCCCAGCATTTT. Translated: CASSPVRHAGQPQHF.

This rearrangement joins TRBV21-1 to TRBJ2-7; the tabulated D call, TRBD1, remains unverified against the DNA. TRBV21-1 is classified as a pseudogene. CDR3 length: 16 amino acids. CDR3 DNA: TGTGCCAGCAGCAAAGAAGAGGACAGGACCTACTACGAGCAGTACTTC. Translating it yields CASSKEEDRTYYEQYF.

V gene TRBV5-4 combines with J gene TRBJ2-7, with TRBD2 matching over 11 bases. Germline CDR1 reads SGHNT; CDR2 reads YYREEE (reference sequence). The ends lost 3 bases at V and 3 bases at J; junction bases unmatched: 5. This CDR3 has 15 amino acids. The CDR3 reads CASSSGTSGFYEQYF. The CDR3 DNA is TGTGCCAGCAGCTCCGGGACTAGCGGATTCTACGAGCAGTACTTC.

Written as DNA, the CDR3 is TGTGCCAGCAGTGAGATTGCAGGGCACTATGGCTACACCTTC. This gives the protein CASSEIAGHYGYTF. This chain uses TRBV6-1 with TRBJ1-2; D might be TRBD1 (5 bases). V lost 3 bases to trimming and J lost 3 bases, with 11 bases between them. Germline CDR1 MNHNS, CDR2 SASEGT. The CDR3 loop spans 14 amino acids.

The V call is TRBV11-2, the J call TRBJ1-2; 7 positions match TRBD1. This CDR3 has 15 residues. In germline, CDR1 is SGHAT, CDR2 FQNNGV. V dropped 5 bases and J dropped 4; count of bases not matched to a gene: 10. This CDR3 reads CASSPTQGNTYGYTF. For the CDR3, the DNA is TGTGCCAGCAGCCCGACACAGGGGAACACCTATGGCTACACCTTC.

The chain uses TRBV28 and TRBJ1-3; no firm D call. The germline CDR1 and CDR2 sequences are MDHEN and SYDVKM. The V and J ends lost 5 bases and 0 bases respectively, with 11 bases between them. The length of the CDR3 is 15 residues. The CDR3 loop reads CASSRTFSSGNTIYF. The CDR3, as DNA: TGTGCCAGCAGTCGTACCTTTAGCTCTGGAAACACCATATATTTT.

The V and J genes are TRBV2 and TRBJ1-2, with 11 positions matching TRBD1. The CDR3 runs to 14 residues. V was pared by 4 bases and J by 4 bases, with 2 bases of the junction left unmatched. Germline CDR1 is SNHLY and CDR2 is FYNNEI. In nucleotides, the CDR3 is TGTGCCAGCAGTGCGGGACAGGGGGTCTATGGCTACACCTTC. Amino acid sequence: CASSAGQGVYGYTF.

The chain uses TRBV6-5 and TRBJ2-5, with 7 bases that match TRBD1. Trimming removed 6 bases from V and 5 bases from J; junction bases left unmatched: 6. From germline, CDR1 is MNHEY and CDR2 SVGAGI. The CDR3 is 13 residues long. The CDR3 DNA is TGTGCCAGCAGGACAGGGTGGGTGGAGACCCAGTACTTC. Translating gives CASRTGWVETQYF.

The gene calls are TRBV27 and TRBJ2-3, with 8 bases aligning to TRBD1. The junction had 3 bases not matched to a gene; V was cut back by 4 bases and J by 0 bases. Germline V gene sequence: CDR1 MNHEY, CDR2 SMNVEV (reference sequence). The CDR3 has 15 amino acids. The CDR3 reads CASSSDRESTDTQYF. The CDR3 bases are TGTGCCAGCAGTTCGGACAGGGAGAGCACAGATACGCAGTATTTT.

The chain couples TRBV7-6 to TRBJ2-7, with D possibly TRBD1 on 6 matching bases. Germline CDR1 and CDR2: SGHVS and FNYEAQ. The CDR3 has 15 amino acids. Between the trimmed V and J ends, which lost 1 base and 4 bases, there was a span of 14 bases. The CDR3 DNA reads TGTGCCAGCAGCTTAGAAGGGGGATTTGATTACGAGCAGTACTTC. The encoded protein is CASSLEGGFDYEQYF.

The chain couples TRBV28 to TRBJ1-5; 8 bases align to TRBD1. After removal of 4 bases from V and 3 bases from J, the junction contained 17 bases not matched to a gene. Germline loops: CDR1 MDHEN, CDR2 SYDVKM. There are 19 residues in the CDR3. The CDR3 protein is CASSSPQGAPQPYNQPQHF. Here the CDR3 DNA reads TGTGCCAGCAGTTCCCCGCAGGGGGCTCCTCAGCCCTACAATCAGCCCCAGCATTTT.

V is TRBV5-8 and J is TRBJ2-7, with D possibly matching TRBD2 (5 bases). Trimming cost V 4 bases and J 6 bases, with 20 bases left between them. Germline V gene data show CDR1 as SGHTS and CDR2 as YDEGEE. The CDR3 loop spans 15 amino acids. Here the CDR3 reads CASSPPGLLEGEQYF. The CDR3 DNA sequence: TGTGCCAGCAGCCCGCCGGGATTATTAGAGGGCGAGCAGTACTTC.

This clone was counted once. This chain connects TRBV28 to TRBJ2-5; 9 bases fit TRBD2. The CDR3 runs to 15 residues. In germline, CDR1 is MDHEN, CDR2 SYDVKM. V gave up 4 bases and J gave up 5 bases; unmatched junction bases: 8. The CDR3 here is CASSYLAGERETQYF. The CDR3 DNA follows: TGTGCCAGCAGTTACTTAGCGGGAGAGCGGGAGACCCAGTACTTC.

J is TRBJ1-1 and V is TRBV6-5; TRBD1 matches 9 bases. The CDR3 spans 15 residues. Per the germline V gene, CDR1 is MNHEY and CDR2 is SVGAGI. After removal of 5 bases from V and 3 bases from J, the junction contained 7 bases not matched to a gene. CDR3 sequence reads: CASSPDRGKDTEAFF. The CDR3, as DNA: TGTGCCAGCAGTCCCGACAGGGGGAAAGACACTGAAGCTTTCTTT.

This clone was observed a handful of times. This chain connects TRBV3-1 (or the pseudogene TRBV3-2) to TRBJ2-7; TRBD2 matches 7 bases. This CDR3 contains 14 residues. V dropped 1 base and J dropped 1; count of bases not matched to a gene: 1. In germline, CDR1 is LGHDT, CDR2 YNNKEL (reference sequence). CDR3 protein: CASSQAGGSYEQYF. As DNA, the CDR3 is TGTGCCAGCAGCCAAGCGGGGGGATCCTACGAGCAGTACTTC.

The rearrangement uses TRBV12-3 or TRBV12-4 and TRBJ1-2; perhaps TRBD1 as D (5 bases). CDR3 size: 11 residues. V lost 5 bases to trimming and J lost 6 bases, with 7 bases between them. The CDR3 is CASSQGHGYTF. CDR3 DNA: TGTGCCAGCAGTCAGGGCCATGGCTACACCTTC.

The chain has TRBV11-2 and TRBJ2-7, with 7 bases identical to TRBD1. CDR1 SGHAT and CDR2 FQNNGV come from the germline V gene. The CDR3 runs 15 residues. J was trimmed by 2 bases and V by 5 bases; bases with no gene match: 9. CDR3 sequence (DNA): TGTGCCAGCAGCCCCCGGGACAGTGGTGCCTACGAGCAGTACTTC. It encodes CASSPRDSGAYEQYF.

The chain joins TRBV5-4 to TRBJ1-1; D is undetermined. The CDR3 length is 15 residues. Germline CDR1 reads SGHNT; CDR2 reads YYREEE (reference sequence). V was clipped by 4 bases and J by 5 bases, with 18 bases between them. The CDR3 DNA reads TGTGCCAGCAGCACTGCCGAACTAGGGCTAACTGAAGCTTTCTTT. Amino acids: CASSTAELGLTEAFF. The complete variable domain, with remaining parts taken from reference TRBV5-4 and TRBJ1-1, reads ETGVTQSPTHLIKTRGQQVTLRCSSQSGHNTVSWYQQALGQGPQFIFQYYREEENGRGNFPPRFSGLQFPNYSSELNVNALELDDSALYLCASSTAELGLTEAFFGQGTRLTVV.

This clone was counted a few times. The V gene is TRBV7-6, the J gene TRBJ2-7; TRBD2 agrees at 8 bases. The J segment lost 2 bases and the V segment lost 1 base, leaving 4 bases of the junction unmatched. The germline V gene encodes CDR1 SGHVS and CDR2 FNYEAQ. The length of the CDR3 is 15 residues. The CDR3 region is CASSLGLAHTYEQYF. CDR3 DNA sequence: TGTGCCAGCAGCTTAGGACTAGCGCACACCTACGAGCAGTACTTC.

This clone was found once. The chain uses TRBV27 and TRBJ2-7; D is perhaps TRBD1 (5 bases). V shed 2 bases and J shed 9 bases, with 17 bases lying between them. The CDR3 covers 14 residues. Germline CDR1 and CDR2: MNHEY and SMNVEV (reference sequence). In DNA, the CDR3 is TGTGCCAGCAGTTTACAGGGAAATATTTATGGGCAGTACTTC. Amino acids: CASSLQGNIYGQYF.

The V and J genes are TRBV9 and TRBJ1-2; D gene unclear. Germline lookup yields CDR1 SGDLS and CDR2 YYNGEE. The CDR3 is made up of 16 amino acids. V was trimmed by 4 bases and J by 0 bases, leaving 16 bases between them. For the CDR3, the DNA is TGTGCCAGCAGCCCAAGGTGGGCTGAAGCTAACTATGGCTACACCTTC. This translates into CASSPRWAEANYGYTF.

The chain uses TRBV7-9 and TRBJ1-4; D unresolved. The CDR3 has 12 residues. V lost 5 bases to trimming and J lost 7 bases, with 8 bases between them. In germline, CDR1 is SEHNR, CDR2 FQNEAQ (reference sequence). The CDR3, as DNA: TGTGCCAGCAGCCCCGACTCTGAAAAACTGTTTTTT. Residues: CASSPDSEKLFF.

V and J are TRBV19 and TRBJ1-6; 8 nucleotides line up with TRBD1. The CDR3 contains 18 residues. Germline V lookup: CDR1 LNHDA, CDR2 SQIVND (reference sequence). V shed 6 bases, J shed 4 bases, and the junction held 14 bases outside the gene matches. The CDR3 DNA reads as TGTGCCAGTAGGACCGGGACAGGCGAAGCAATTTATAATTCACCCCTCCACTTT. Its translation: CASRTGTGEAIYNSPLHF.